This record covers a single T cell receptor (beta chain). Its matching antigen is unknown. This specimen comes from a study of blood T cells in healthy people across ages. Broader study findings: There were more naive CD4+ cells and higher diversity in long-lived donors than in aged donors.

Caucasian individuals from Russia who were healthy and aged roughly 6 to 95 acted as donors. CDR1 and CDR2 from the germline V gene are LGHDT and YNNKEL (reference sequence). Unmatched junction bases numbered 8, after V lost 3 bases and J lost 8 bases. CDR3 size: 14 residues. It was with a sample-barcoded 5' primer and a J-beta primer mix that a second PCR of roughly 6 to 12 cycles was run. A single record per CDR3 protein comes from TCRdb applying MiXCR to the 5' RACE reads. The sample holds hundreds of thousands of distinct CDR3 sequences; around 46% are singletons and the top ten take roughly 13%.

Sequencing was carried out using blood. The receptor was derived from a man aged 30 to 39 in good health. V gene TRBV3-1 combines with J gene TRBJ1-1; 8 positions agree with TRBD1. This CDR3 is CASSQTGAVSEAFF. CDR3 nucleotide sequence: TGTGCCAGCAGCCAGACAGGGGCGGTATCGGAAGCTTTCTTT.